One sample yielded the 13 T cell receptor beta chains listed below, sequenced in a study of T cell responses to AZD1222 COVID-19 vaccine. This table comes from immunoSEQ multiplex PCR, and its TCRdb copy is limited to in-frame clones, with some not included. The table shows 160,000 or so clones, with under 95% occurring only once. Sequencing was performed on peripheral blood, taken 28 days after the second AZD1222 dose. The source is an adult who received the AZD1222 COVID-19 vaccine.

The chain employs TRBV6-6 and TRBJ2-3; possible D gene TRBD1, 5 bases. Per germline, CDR1 MNHNY and CDR2 SVGAGI (reference sequence). V lost 2 bases to trimming and J lost 2 bases, with 8 bases between them. There are 14 residues in the CDR3. CDR3 region: CASSYGRVTDTQYF. The DNA of the CDR3 is TGTGCCAGCAGTTACGGCAGGGTCACAGATACGCAGTATTTT.

The rearrangement joins TRBV9 to TRBJ1-6, with D perhaps matching TRBD1 (5 bases). Trimming stripped 4 bases from V and 10 bases from J, with 9 bases between. CDR1 is SGDLS and CDR2 is YYNGEE in the germline V gene. The CDR3 runs 12 residues. This chain's CDR3 is CASSLGGSPLHF. In nucleotides, the CDR3 is TGTGCCAGCAGCCTGGGGGGGTCACCCCTCCACTTT.

V and J are TRBV2 and TRBJ2-2; TRBD1 agrees at 7 bases. CDR3 length equals 14 residues. Germline V gene lookup returns CDR1 SNHLY and CDR2 FYNNEI. V trimming: 5 bases; J trimming: 3 bases; junction bases outside the gene matches: 3. CDR3 loop: CASSLGQYTGELFF. The CDR3 DNA follows: TGTGCCAGCAGTTTGGGACAGTACACCGGGGAGCTGTTTTTT.

The rearrangement joins TRBV5-4 to TRBJ2-7; no clear D gene. The germline V gene encodes CDR1 SGHNT and CDR2 YYREEE (reference sequence). The CDR3 is 14 residues long. V was pared by 1 base and J by 0 bases, with 8 bases between. CDR3: CASSLSPSSYEQYF. CDR3 sequence (DNA): TGTGCCAGCAGCTTGTCCCCCAGCTCCTACGAGCAGTACTTC.

This chain links TRBV6-5 with TRBJ2-3; possible D gene TRBD2, 7 bases. Trimming cost V 2 bases and J 3 bases, with 12 bases left between them. Per germline, CDR1 MNHEY and CDR2 SVGAGI. This CDR3 region has 15 residues. This CDR3 reads CASSYGRGVTDTQYF. For the CDR3, the DNA is TGTGCCAGCAGTTACGGGAGGGGGGTTACAGATACGCAGTATTTT.

The chain has TRBV19 and TRBJ2-5; D tentatively fits TRBD1 or TRBD2 (5 bases each). In germline, CDR1 is LNHDA, CDR2 SQIVND (reference sequence). This CDR3 comprises 14 residues. The germline V and J ends were trimmed by 6 bases and 5 bases, with 16 bases remaining between them. The chain's CDR3 is CASSTGGAVETQYF. The CDR3 DNA follows: TGTGCCAGTAGCACTGGGGGTGCCGTGGAGACCCAGTACTTC. The full variable domain, completed using reference TRBV19 and TRBJ2-5, is DGGITQSPKYLFRKEGQNVTLSCEQNLNHDAMYWYRQDPGQGLRLIYYSQIVNDFQKGDIAEGYSVSREKKESFPLTVTSAQKNPTAFYLCASSTGGAVETQYFGPGTRLLVL.

The V and J genes are TRBV10-3 and TRBJ2-1, with a weak D call TRBD1 (7 bases). Germline lookup yields CDR1 ENHRY and CDR2 SYGVKD. Trimming removed 8 bases from V and 2 bases from J, with 10 bases in between. The CDR3 loop spans 13 amino acids. CDR3 region: CAIQGGAYNEQFF. The CDR3 nucleotides are TGTGCCATCCAGGGGGGTGCCTACAATGAGCAGTTCTTC.

This chain connects TRBV7-9 to TRBJ2-1; TRBD1 agrees at 9 bases. The V gene's germline CDR1 is SEHNR and CDR2 FQNEAQ (reference sequence). The V segment lost 2 bases and the J segment 2 bases; nucleotides outside the gene matches: 4. The length of the CDR3 is 16 residues. The CDR3 reads CASSLRDRATYNEQFF. CDR3 in DNA: TGTGCCAGCAGCTTAAGGGACAGGGCTACCTACAATGAGCAGTTCTTC.

The rearrangement uses TRBV6-5 and TRBJ1-3; maybe TRBD1 (5 bases). CDR3 length: 10 amino acids. With 8 bases removed from V and 7 bases from J, the gap between germline ends came to 6 bases. The V gene's germline CDR1 is MNHEY and CDR2 SVGAGI. CDR3 in amino acids: CASGANTIYF. DNA of the CDR3: TGTGCCAGCGGGGCGAACACCATATATTTT.

The table lists this clone with a few counts. The chain is built from TRBV5-1 and TRBJ2-7; 7 bases match TRBD2. V shed 1 base, J shed 2 bases, and the junction held 6 bases outside the gene matches. This CDR3 region has 15 residues. Germline V gene lookup returns CDR1 SGHRS and CDR2 YFSETQ. The CDR3 loop reads CASSLTAGVPYEQYF. The CDR3 region has the DNA TGCGCCAGCAGCTTGACGGCGGGGGTACCCTACGAGCAGTACTTC.

This clone came up a few times. The rearrangement joins TRBV7-8 to TRBJ2-2; 9 positions match TRBD1. The V and J ends lost 6 bases and 4 bases, in that order; junction bases with no gene match: 6. Looked up from germline, CDR1 is SGHVS and CDR2 is FQNEAQ. The CDR3 is 15 amino acids. The CDR3 loop reads CASRAGTGTTGELFF. The CDR3 region has the DNA TGTGCCAGCAGGGCCGGGACAGGGACCACCGGGGAGCTGTTTTTT. Full variable domain (rest looked up from reference TRBV7-8 and TRBJ2-2): GAGVSQSPRYKVAKRGQDVALRCDPISGHVSLFWYQQALGQGPEFLTYFQNEAQLDKSGLPSDRFFAERPEGSVSTLKIQRTQQEDSAVYLCASRAGTGTTGELFFGEGSRLTVL.

The chain has TRBV7-9 and TRBJ1-2; D is possibly TRBD1 (6 bases). The CDR3 is 15 residues long. The V gene lost 0 bases and the J gene lost 11 bases, with 19 bases spanning the gap. CDR1 is SEHNR, CDR2 FQNEAQ, per germline (reference sequence). The CDR3 here is CASSLANGQGYGYTF. In DNA form, the CDR3 reads TGTGCCAGCAGCTTAGCAAATGGGCAGGGGTACGGATACACCTTC.

The chain has TRBV12-3 or TRBV12-4 and TRBJ1-2; 8 bases agree with TRBD1. Trimming took 6 bases from V and 8 from J; bases not matched to a gene: 8. The length of the CDR3 is 13 residues. CDR3 loop: CASSLRQGNGYTF. Written as DNA, the CDR3 is TGTGCCAGCAGCCTCAGACAGGGGAACGGCTACACCTTC.